A single sample is the source of the 3 T cell receptor beta chains below, sequenced in a study of T cell responses to AZD1222 COVID-19 vaccine (dated by TCRdb to 2020 to 2022). The time point label, as the study defines it: baseline before first vaccination. The library was produced with the immunoSEQ multiplex PCR assay. This is the immuneACCESS table as TCRdb keeps it, with only in-frame sequences that have V and J called. A part of the clones is gone; compared with another copy, unresolved V genes explain less than half, and the rest is unexplained. In this sample the table shows roughly 130,000 clones, approximately 90% of which occur a single time. The ten largest clones represent under 2% of the sample. This specimen was peripheral blood, taken on day 0 of AZD1222 vaccination. The receptor set was obtained from an adult in good health.

This chain joins TRBV7-6 and TRBJ1-6; maybe TRBD1 (5 bases). Germline V gives CDR1 SGHVS, CDR2 FNYEAQ. The CDR3 extends over 14 amino acids. Trimming left V 1 base short and J 14 bases short, with 15 bases between. CDR3 coding DNA: TGTGCCAGCAGCTTAGAAACGGGGCTAGGGACCCTCCACTTT. Amino acids: CASSLETGLGTLHF.

The chain is built from TRBV5-1 and TRBJ2-5; D possibly corresponds to TRBD2 (6 bases). Trimming removed 4 bases from V and 2 bases from J, with 9 bases in between. Germline CDR1 and CDR2: SGHRS and YFSETQ. The CDR3 covers 13 residues. DNA of the CDR3: TGCGCCAGCAGCCGGGAGACACAAGAGACCCAGTACTTC. Encoded protein: CASSRETQETQYF.

This chain uses TRBV5-4 with TRBJ1-1; TRBD1 matches 10 bases. Germline CDR1 is SGHNT and CDR2 is YYREEE (reference sequence). CDR3 length: 16 amino acids. V dropped 1 base and J dropped 3; count of bases not matched to a gene: 6. The CDR3 sequence: CASSLPVGTGDTEAFF. CDR3 sequence (DNA): TGTGCCAGCAGCTTGCCGGTGGGGACAGGGGACACTGAAGCTTTCTTT.